These 27 T cell receptor beta chains came from one sample sequenced in a study of CD8+ T cells in alopecia areata. RNA was extracted and reverse transcribed into cDNA as the sequencing template. Using immunoSEQ multiplex PCR, the repertoire was profiled, and TCRdb retains in-frame clones only, with some absent. The sample includes more than 130,000 clones, 75% to 85% of them seen just once. The treatment was: oral pan-JAK inhibitor, 5-10 mg twice daily. The input for sequencing was CD8+ T cells sorted from blood, taken at week 4, from a patient treated with tofacitinib. The receptors originated from a human donor with alopecia areata.

The chain couples TRBV27 to TRBJ2-7; 12 positions match TRBD2. V was pared by 7 bases and J by 5 bases, with 6 bases of the junction left unmatched. Germline CDR1 is MNHEY and CDR2 is SMNVEV (reference sequence). The length of the CDR3 is 14 residues. CDR3 nucleotides: TGTGCCAGCACCATACTAGCGGGGGGAGACGAGCAGTACTTC. As protein: CASTILAGGDEQYF.

This clone was recorded once. This rearrangement joins TRBV2 to TRBJ2-1, with 8 bases identical to TRBD2. V shed 7 bases, J shed 6 bases, and the junction held 8 bases outside the gene matches. CDR1 is SNHLY, CDR2 FYNNEI, per germline. The CDR3 totals 14 residues. CDR3 amino acids: CASTPGGTFNEQFF. The CDR3 nucleotides read TGTGCCAGCACCCCGGGGGGGACTTTCAATGAGCAGTTCTTC.

V usage is TRBV9 and J usage is TRBJ2-4; D remains unclear. CDR1 is SGDLS and CDR2 is YYNGEE in the germline V gene. Trimming left V 4 bases short and J 2 bases short, with 7 bases between. The CDR3 sequence is 13 residues long. The CDR3 DNA is TGTGCCAGCAGCTTAGGAACCAAAAACATTCAGTACTTC. Residues: CASSLGTKNIQYF.

In its sample, this clone was seen once. This chain connects TRBV18 to TRBJ2-7; TRBD1 or TRBD2 may be the D gene (5 bases each). V was pared by 6 bases and J by 2 bases, with 14 bases between. In germline, CDR1 is KGHSH, CDR2 LQKENI. CDR3 size: 14 residues. This CDR3 is CASSPGTSAYEQYF. For the CDR3, the DNA is TGTGCCAGCTCGCCCGGGACCTCTGCCTACGAGCAGTACTTC.

This chain uses TRBV4-1 with TRBJ2-1, with 9 bases identical to TRBD2. CDR1 MGHRA and CDR2 YSYEKL come from the germline V gene. CDR3 length: 18 residues. Losses at the gene ends were 1 base for V and 2 bases for J; bases not matched to a gene: 9. CDR3 DNA sequence: TGCGCCAGCAGCCAAGCCGGGTACCCTAGCGGGACCTACAATGAGCAGTTCTTC. Protein product: CASSQAGYPSGTYNEQFF.

This clone has only one observation. V gene TRBV2 combines with J gene TRBJ2-5, with TRBD2 identical over 13 bases. V was pared by 5 bases and J by 1 base, with 4 bases of the junction left unmatched. The CDR3 extends over 16 amino acids. Germline values: CDR1 SNHLY, CDR2 FYNNEI. The chain's CDR3 is CASSTGTSGVQETQYF. In DNA, the CDR3 is TGTGCCAGCAGTACTGGGACTAGCGGGGTCCAAGAGACCCAGTACTTC.

There are a few counts of this clone. This sequence joins TRBV29-1 and TRBJ2-5; no clear D gene. Germline assignment: CDR1 SQVTM and CDR2 ANQGSEA. CDR3 length equals 11 residues. The germline V and J ends were trimmed by 5 bases and 7 bases, with 11 bases remaining between them. CDR3 protein: CSVRSLGTQYF. Written as DNA, the CDR3 is TGCAGCGTTCGGAGTTTGGGGACCCAGTACTTC.

V gene TRBV4-2 combines with J gene TRBJ1-1; the D is unclear. CDR3 length: 14 amino acids. Between the trimmed V and J ends, which lost 1 base and 5 bases, there was a span of 11 bases. The germline V gene has CDR1 LGHNA and CDR2 YNFKEQ. The chain's CDR3 is CASSQVGRETEAFF. For the CDR3, the DNA is TGTGCCAGCAGCCAAGTTGGGAGAGAGACTGAAGCTTTCTTT.

The V call is TRBV11-2, the J call TRBJ2-1; 8 bases agree with TRBD2. The CDR3 sequence is 13 residues long. In germline, CDR1 is SGHAT, CDR2 FQNNGV. With 11 bases clipped from V and 3 bases from J, the junction kept 6 bases outside the gene matches. The CDR3 is CASQRGNYNEQFF. DNA of the CDR3: TGTGCCTCCCAGCGGGGGAACTACAATGAGCAGTTCTTC.

This sequence joins TRBV15 and TRBJ2-1; 11 nucleotides match TRBD2. CDR3 size: 16 residues. Germline CDR1 is LNHNV and CDR2 is YYDKDF (reference sequence). The trim removed 3 bases at V and 4 bases at J, leaving 5 bases unmatched. CDR3 bases: TGTGCCACCAGCAGGACTAGCGGGGTTGCGTACAATGAGCAGTTCTTC. It is translated as CATSRTSGVAYNEQFF.

The rearrangement joins TRBV9 to TRBJ2-3; TRBD2 matches 10 bases. V lost 1 base and J lost 4; bases outside the gene matches: 6. CDR3 length equals 16 residues. CDR1 SGDLS and CDR2 YYNGEE come from the germline V gene. This CDR3 is CASSVTSGGAADTQYF. CDR3 DNA: TGTGCCAGCAGCGTAACAAGCGGGGGGGCCGCAGATACGCAGTATTTT.

This chain joins TRBV29-1 and TRBJ1-2; D uncertain. CDR3 length: 13 residues. The germline V gene encodes CDR1 SQVTM and CDR2 ANQGSEA. Trimming removed 3 bases at V and 2 bases at J, with 10 bases between. CDR3 sequence: CSVDGSINYGYTF. The DNA of the CDR3 is TGCAGCGTTGATGGCAGCATAAACTATGGCTACACCTTC.

This rearrangement joins TRBV6-6 to TRBJ2-2, with D unresolved. CDR1 MNHNY and CDR2 SVGAGI come from the germline V gene (reference sequence). This CDR3 is 13 amino acids long. Trimming took 6 bases from V and 3 from J, leaving 8 bases between them. The CDR3 reads CASSLVYTGELFF. In DNA, the CDR3 is TGTGCCAGCAGCTTAGTGTACACCGGGGAGCTGTTTTTT.

This clone turned up a few times. This rearrangement joins TRBV4-1 to TRBJ2-7, with D perhaps TRBD2 (6 bases). CDR1 and CDR2 from the germline V gene are MGHRA and YSYEKL. The CDR3 extends over 13 amino acids. The V end was cut by 4 bases, the J end by 6 bases, with 13 bases between. CDR3 DNA: TGCGCCAGCAGCCCTGGACGGGGGTCCGAGCAGTACTTC. It codes for CASSPGRGSEQYF.

This clone occurred a few times. The genes are TRBV4-2 and TRBJ2-1; 16 nucleotides line up with TRBD2. Trimming removed 6 bases from V and 8 bases from J; junction bases left unmatched: 4. The CDR3 sequence is 15 residues long. In germline, CDR1 is LGHNA, CDR2 YNFKEQ. The CDR3 nucleotides are TGTGCCAGCAGGGGGACTAGCGGGGGGGCCGATGAGCAGTTCTTC. Its translation is CASRGTSGGADEQFF.

The chain employs TRBV7-8 and TRBJ2-1; 10 nucleotides align to TRBD1. V shed 3 bases and J 7 bases; nucleotides not matched to a gene: 0. From germline, CDR1 is SGHVS and CDR2 FQNEAQ. CDR3 length equals 13 residues. CDR3 nucleotide sequence: TGTGCCAGCAGCTTGGACAGGGGGAATGAGCAGTTCTTC. Translating it yields CASSLDRGNEQFF.

The rearrangement joins TRBV4-2 to TRBJ2-1; 9 bases map to TRBD2. This CDR3 contains 20 residues. Germline V CDR1 and CDR2: LGHNA, YNFKEQ. Trimming took 0 bases from V and 0 from J; bases not matched to a gene: 12. The CDR3 coding sequence is TGTGCCAGCAGCCAAGAGAGAGTAGCGGGGGTTTCGAGCTCCTACAATGAGCAGTTCTTC. Translation: CASSQERVAGVSSSYNEQFF.

The V gene is TRBV2, the J gene TRBJ2-1; the match to TRBD1 covers 7 bases. Germline V gene sequence: CDR1 SNHLY, CDR2 FYNNEI. V shed 6 bases and J 4 bases; nucleotides not matched to a gene: 9. The CDR3 is 15 residues long. Here the CDR3 reads CASRGTERSYNEQFF. The CDR3 nucleotides read TGTGCCAGCAGAGGGACAGAGAGGAGTTACAATGAGCAGTTCTTC.

With regard to this clone: A junction boundary mismatches the germline segment, possibly from a read error. The chain combines TRBV4-2 with TRBJ1-1; no clear D gene. Germline assignment: CDR1 LGHNA and CDR2 YNFKEQ. This CDR3 region has 16 residues. CDR3 amino acids: CASSQEWADGNSEAFF. The CDR3 DNA sequence: TGTGCCAGCAGCCAAGAGTGGGCCGACGGGAACTCTGAAGCTTTCTTT.

The genes are TRBV27 and TRBJ2-6; no clear D gene. The CDR3 extends over 15 amino acids. The V gene lost 5 bases and the J gene lost 3 bases, with 11 bases spanning the gap. Germline V gene sequence: CDR1 MNHEY, CDR2 SMNVEV (reference sequence). CDR3 DNA: TGTGCCAGCAGTCCCCAGGTATATGGGGCCAACGTCCTGACTTTC. Its translation is CASSPQVYGANVLTF.

The sample holds a few counts of this clone. The J gene is TRBJ2-5, the V gene TRBV10-3; the match to TRBD2 covers 8 bases. J was trimmed by 6 bases and V by 5 bases; bases with no gene match: 8. The CDR3 has 14 amino acids. Germline loops: CDR1 ENHRY, CDR2 SYGVKD. The CDR3 sequence: CAISPPGGGQTQYF. CDR3 DNA: TGTGCCATCAGTCCCCCCGGGGGGGGACAGACCCAGTACTTC.

This clone was recorded a few times. This chain joins TRBV5-4 and TRBJ2-7; D perhaps matches TRBD1 (5 bases). CDR3 length: 14 residues. The V gene's germline CDR1 is SGHNT and CDR2 YYREEE (reference sequence). V dropped 3 bases and J dropped 0 bases, with 10 bases sitting between them. In DNA, the CDR3 is TGTGCCAGCAGCTCAATGACAGCCTCCTACGAGCAGTACTTC. It codes for CASSSMTASYEQYF.

This chain's CDR3 is CASSLDGERNTGELFF. The CDR3 nucleotides read TGTGCCAGCAGCCTCGACGGGGAAAGGAACACCGGGGAGCTGTTTTTT. The gene calls are TRBV13 and TRBJ2-2; a weak D match, TRBD2 (5 bases). Germline values: CDR1 PRHDT, CDR2 FYEKMQ (reference sequence). Trimming took off 5 bases at V and 1 base at J, with 14 bases between the two ends. This CDR3 is built from 16 residues.

This clone came up once. The chain employs TRBV4-1 and TRBJ2-2; possibly TRBD1 for D (5 bases). Deletions cut 0 bases from V and 4 bases from J, with 15 bases between. Germline V gene lookup returns CDR1 MGHRA and CDR2 YSYEKL. The CDR3 is 17 residues long. The chain's CDR3 is CASSQDPRQGSTGELFF. In DNA, the CDR3 is TGCGCCAGCAGCCAAGATCCGAGGCAGGGTAGCACCGGGGAGCTGTTTTTT.

The chain is built from TRBV9 and TRBJ2-2; no firm D call. The V gene lost 0 bases and the J gene lost 6 bases, with 3 bases spanning the gap. This CDR3 contains 12 residues. Germline CDR1 reads SGDLS; CDR2 reads YYNGEE. The CDR3 bases are TGTGCCAGCAGCGTAGTAGCCGGGGAGCTGTTTTTT. Its translation: CASSVVAGELFF.

The rearrangement links TRBV29-1 to TRBJ1-2; 7 nucleotides line up with TRBD1. The J segment lost 5 bases and the V segment lost 4 bases, leaving 7 bases of the junction unmatched. This CDR3 region has 13 residues. The germline gives CDR1 SQVTM, CDR2 ANQGSEA. The CDR3 region has the DNA TGCAGCGTTGCGTTACCGGGACAGTATGGCTACACCTTC. Translation gives CSVALPGQYGYTF. The full variable domain, in which reference TRBV29-1 and TRBJ1-2 provide the parts outside the CDR3, is SAVISQKPSRDICQRGTSLTIQCQVDSQVTMMFWYRQQPGQSLTLIATANQGSEATYESGFVIDKFPISRPNLTFSTLTVSNMSPEDSSIYLCSVALPGQYGYTFGSGTRLTVV.

The genes are TRBV4-3 and TRBJ2-2, with 7 bases that match TRBD1. V was pared by 4 bases and J by 3 bases, with 5 bases of the junction left unmatched. Germline V gene sequence: CDR1 LGHNA, CDR2 YSLEER. This CDR3 spans 15 amino acids. The CDR3 DNA reads TGCGCCAGCAGCCTCGGGACAGTCGACACCGGGGAGCTGTTTTTT. It yields the protein CASSLGTVDTGELFF.